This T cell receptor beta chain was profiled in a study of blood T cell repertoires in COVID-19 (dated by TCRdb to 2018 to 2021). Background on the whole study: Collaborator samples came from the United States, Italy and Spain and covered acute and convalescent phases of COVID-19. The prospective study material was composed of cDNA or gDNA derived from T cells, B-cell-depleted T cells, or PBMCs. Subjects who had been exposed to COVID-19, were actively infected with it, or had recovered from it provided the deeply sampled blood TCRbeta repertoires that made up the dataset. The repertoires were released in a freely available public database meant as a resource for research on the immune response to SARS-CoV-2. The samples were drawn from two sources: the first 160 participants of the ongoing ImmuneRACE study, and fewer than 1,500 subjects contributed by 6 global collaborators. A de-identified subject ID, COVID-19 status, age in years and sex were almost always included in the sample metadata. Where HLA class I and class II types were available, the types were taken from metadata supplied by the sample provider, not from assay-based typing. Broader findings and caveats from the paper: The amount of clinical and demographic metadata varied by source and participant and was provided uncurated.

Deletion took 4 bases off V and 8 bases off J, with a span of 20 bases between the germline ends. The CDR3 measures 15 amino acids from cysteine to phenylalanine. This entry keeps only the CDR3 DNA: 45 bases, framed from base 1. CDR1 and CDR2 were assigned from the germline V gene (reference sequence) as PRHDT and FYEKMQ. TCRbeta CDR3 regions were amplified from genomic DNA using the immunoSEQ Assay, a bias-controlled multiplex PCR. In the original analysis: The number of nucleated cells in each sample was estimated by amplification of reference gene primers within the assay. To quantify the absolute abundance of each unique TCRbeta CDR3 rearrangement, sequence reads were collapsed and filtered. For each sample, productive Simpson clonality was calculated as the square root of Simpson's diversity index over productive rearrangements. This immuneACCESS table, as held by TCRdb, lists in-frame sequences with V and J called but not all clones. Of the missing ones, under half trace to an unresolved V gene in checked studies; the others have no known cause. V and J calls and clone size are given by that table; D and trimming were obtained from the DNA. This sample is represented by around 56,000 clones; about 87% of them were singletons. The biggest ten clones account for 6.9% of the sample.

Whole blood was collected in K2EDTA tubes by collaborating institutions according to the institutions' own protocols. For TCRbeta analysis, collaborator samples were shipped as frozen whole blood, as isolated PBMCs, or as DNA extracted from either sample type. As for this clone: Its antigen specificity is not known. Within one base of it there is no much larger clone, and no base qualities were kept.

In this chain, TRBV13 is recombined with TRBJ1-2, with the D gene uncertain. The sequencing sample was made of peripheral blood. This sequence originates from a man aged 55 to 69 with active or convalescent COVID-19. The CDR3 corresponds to CASSSAQEGGRGYTF. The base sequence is TGTGCCAGCAGCTCCGCTCAGGAGGGAGGAAGGGGCTACACCTTC.